The entry that follows covers one T cell receptor beta chain sequence. Its antigen specificity is not known. One base away there is no much larger clone; base qualities are not given. The library relied on the immunoSEQ multiplex PCR assay. For the multiplex PCR, a mixture combining 60 forward primers for TCR Vbeta segments and 13 reverse primers for TCR Jbeta segments was used. A multiplex PCR assay on genomic DNA amplified the CDR3 region of rearranged TCR beta genes. The amplified TCR beta libraries were sequenced on the Illumina HiSeq System as 87-base-pair reads. In the paper's pipeline: A later analysis counted 65 million to 90 million unique TCR beta chains across the 500 to 850 repertoires, and some 11 million of these chains were shared by at least two donors. Raw reads were error-corrected and collapsed into unique sequences with a nearest-neighbor algorithm that merged closely related sequences to remove PCR and sequencing errors. To assign V, D and J gene segments, CDR3 sequences were aligned to IMGT reference sequences. For a sequence to be retained, a match of at least six nucleotides was required to both a V gene segment and a J gene segment. A rearrangement counted as productive if the CDR3 had no stop codons and remained in frame with V and J, and every other rearrangement counted as non-productive. Following IMGT convention, CDR3 was defined as the stretch from the second conserved V-encoded cysteine up to the conserved J-encoded phenylalanine. In an earlier analysis of 587 of the donors, sequences lacking an unambiguous match to a single V gene segment were excluded. In an earlier analysis of about 590 of the donors, a V segment was called functional when productive rearrangements were above 56.7%, and segregating when the standard deviation between donors exceeded 5%. A statistical classification framework was developed to diagnose cytomegalovirus status using the catalog of TCR beta chain sequences. A later analysis assigned V and J genes by comparing TCR nucleotide sequences with IMGT/GENE-DB human TR gene sequences. The TCRdist pipeline was used in a later analysis to assign CDR3 sequences and most-parsimonious VDJ recombination scenarios. In a later analysis, every TCR beta chain was defined by the combination of its CDR3 amino acid sequence and its V-gene family, and reads without a unique V-gene family were dropped. In a later analysis, 550 to 650 highly shared, low-generation-probability nucleotide sequences were removed to address suspected cross-contamination and a sequencing artifact. In a later analysis, a clonal expansion index was calculated for each public chain from normalized within-repertoire ranks of inferred template counts. Generation probabilities in a later analysis came from a VDJ recombination model fitted to out-of-frame rearrangements, and those results were checked against IGoR. In a later analysis, TCR-TCR, TCR-HLA and TCR-CMV co-occurrence was scored with hypergeometric tests, and a repertoire-size bias correction was applied to TCR pairs. To estimate false discovery rates, a later analysis permuted the HLA or CMV assignments 20 times. A later analysis grouped co-occurring TCRs with DBSCAN, adding TCRdist sequence similarity when clustering within HLA-allele-positive subsets. Repertoires with fewer than 30,000 or more than 120,000 public chains, plus five repertoires with anomalous nucleotide sharing, were excluded from co-occurrence clustering. The table was pulled from immuneACCESS by TCRdb, which kept in-frame rearrangements only. Such tables lose some clones; where checked, under half of the loss comes from unresolved V genes, and the rest has no known cause. V and J calls and clone size are copied from that table; D and trimming were computed from the DNA. The sample has around 90,000 clones on record, 85% of them singletons. Of the sample, around 7.4% falls within the top ten clones.

This entry comes from a study of cytomegalovirus exposure and HLA in healthy donors (dated by TCRdb to about 2017). Context from the whole study: An earlier analysis of more than 550 of the donors reported 276 Gb of sequence data and 95 million to 130 million unique TCR beta sequences obtained from around 190 million T cells. Roughly 300 gigabases of sequencing data and around 85 million unique TCR sequences made up an early release that covered some 640 HLA-typed donors. Among the roughly 400 genotyped donors, approximately 76% belonged to the genetic ancestry cluster associated with self-reported Caucasian donors. The study aimed to test whether cataloging public T cell receptors could reveal signatures of past pathogen exposure. The study profiled the T cell repertoires of approximately 700 subjects by immunosequencing and related them to cytomegalovirus serostatus. In addition to the first cohort of 500 to 850 subjects, a separate validation cohort of approximately 130 different subjects was used. To predict cytomegalovirus infection status, the study combined high-throughput TCR immunosequencing, statistical association of individual TCRs with disease status, and machine learning. A later analysis re-examined previously published TCR beta repertoires from more than 650 donors and added high-resolution HLA genotyping to investigate patterns of TCR occurrence. In the later analysis, no new phenotypic data were used to find candidate immune exposures; instead, reliance was placed on TCR beta sequences and their occurrence across donors. An earlier analysis of around 580 of the donors used high-throughput TCR beta sequencing to judge whether each TCR beta V gene segment behaved as functional or pseudogenic. Donor age, sex, ethnicity and CMV serostatus were compiled alongside the repertoire data. Genome-wide SNP genotypes for about 65% of the 666 donors were used in a later genetic analysis, which treated that subset as a discovery cohort. Every repertoire in the discovery cohort had been generated on one and the same sequencing platform. HLA typing included class I and class II loci at four-digit resolution. Typing coverage varied by locus: roughly 620-640 donors for A, B, C, DRB1 and DQB1; approximately 560 for DQA1; nearly 610 for DPA1; roughly 470 for DPB1. About five DR-DQ haplotypes were treated as single units for association and clustering because of strong linkage in the cohort. Among some 400 genotyped donors of the cohort, an average of roughly 230,000 unique TCR beta nucleotide sequences was sequenced per donor, of which approximately 19% were non-productive. Study-wide conclusions, independent of this receptor: Immune exposure information for the cohort was limited to CMV serostatus. Roughly uniform sequencing depth across donors was assumed in presence/absence analyses, although this assumption may not hold. In a later analysis, around 17,000 TCR beta sequences were associated with specific HLA alleles at a false discovery rate of 0.05. In the study, around 150 TCR beta chains were listed as associated with cytomegalovirus. In vitro tests confirmed that three of the cytomegalovirus-associated TCR beta chains recognize cytomegalovirus antigens. Correlated functional status among segregating V segments might be attributable to linkage disequilibrium, but an unknown experimental factor could not be ruled out. The earlier analysis of 587 of the donors excluded fewer than 20 rarely observed V segments, including chromosome 9 orphons, because counts were too low. The cohort was sequenced for TCR beta chains only, and without alpha or paired-chain data the features that could be detected were limited. In a later genetic analysis, fewer N-insertions in productive TCRs were reported among donors in an Asian-associated ancestry cluster than the roughly 670-donor mean. The authors suggested that the approach could potentially be generalized to other disease states and immunological phenotypes. In an earlier analysis of several hundred of the donors, most TCR beta V segments were observed in productive rearrangements about 87% or about 30% of the time, broadly matching IMGT annotations. The classifier was reported to diagnose cytomegalovirus status with high specificity and sensitivity in both the original cohort and the validation cohort. A later analysis reported that several top co-occurrence clusters appeared linked to parvovirus B19, influenza, CMV and Epstein-Barr virus. Most CMV-associated TCR beta chains appeared to be HLA-restricted in a later analysis, and the HLA associations seemed to be driven largely by CMV exposure. In a later analysis, the rate of TCR association differed among HLA loci, with DRB1 alleles having the most associated TCRs and HLA-C alleles having the fewest. A further reported finding was that TCR beta sequences accurately predicted the HLA-A and HLA-B alleles for most subjects in the first cohort. A group of highly shared sequence variants was considered likely to be a technical artifact of the sequencing pipeline. Assigning TCR associations to individual alleles was difficult when HLA alleles, especially DR and DQ, strongly co-occurred. Across donors, most TCR sequences were observed very rarely, whereas some public TCRs were present in many individuals. Compared with equally common non-associated chains, HLA-associated TCR beta chains in a later analysis were more clonally expanded and had lower generation probabilities. The 87-base-pair reads could not distinguish some IMGT-functional V segments, including TRBV6-2 and TRBV6-3, so those segments were excluded. Because some donors lacked HLA typing at each locus, the association tests relied only on the typed subset. V-gene and J-gene trimming of TCR beta chains was associated with a missense DCLRE1C variant in a later genetic analysis, and the association was replicated in an independent cohort.

CDR1 is given as SGHNT and CDR2 as YYREEE, both from the germline V gene (reference sequence). The cysteine opens and the phenylalanine closes a CDR3 of 14 amino acids. Just the 42-base CDR3 DNA is kept, in frame starting at base 1. Relative to germline, V is missing 5 bases and J is missing 4 bases, with 7 bases of the junction outside any gene match. The cohort consisted of fewer than 700 healthy bone marrow donors. At the time of sampling, every cohort member was nominally healthy, though immune exposures that went unrecorded were likely present. The donor tested CMV seropositive, placing the donor among the roughly 300 seropositive members of the cohort. Each donor provided a peripheral blood sample, and peripheral blood mononuclear cells were used for TCR beta sequencing. The Qiagen DNeasy Blood Extraction Kit was used to extract genomic DNA from the blood cell samples.

The receptor was derived from a man between 40 and 49 years old in good health and CMV-seropositive. The sequenced material came from PBMCs. The rearrangement combines TRBV5-4 with TRBJ1-1, with 8 middle bases fitting TRBD1. This receptor carries the CDR3 CASRLDRGRTEAFF. The nucleotides read TGTGCCAGCAGACTTGACAGGGGTCGCACTGAAGCTTTCTTT.